The next 16 T cell receptor beta chains were all read from a single sample in a study of vaccination and CD4 T cells after COVID-19 (dated by TCRdb to the early 2020s). Explained via the paper, the treatment or condition label denotes: roughly nine-day PBMC culture with coronavirus spike peptide pools or control peptides (ViraFEST assay). Libraries were made using PCR. TCRdb lists the instrument as Illumina iSeq 100. DNA from cultured CD4+ T cells was subjected to TCR sequencing with the Oncomine TCR Beta short-read assay at the Johns Hopkins FTIC core. Using fastp at Q25 and MiXCR, TCRdb reprocessed the public reads and kept productive beta chains. Rows with one shared CDR3 protein collapse into an entry with the most common genes and DNA. Within this sample are just over 4,000 distinct CDR3 sequences, with less than 25% of them counted one time only. Together, the top ten hold roughly a fifth of the sample.

Their specific antigens are unknown. Material: CD4+ T cells from blood, cultured in vitro. Receptors originate from a human donor who had recovered from COVID-19.

The sample holds one count of this clonotype. Here the CDR3 omits its conserved ending phenylalanine or tryptophan, so a read error is the likely source. The rearrangement links TRBV12-3 or TRBV12-4 to TRBJ2-2, with 7 bases that match TRBD2. Trimming took 2 bases from V and 6 from J; bases not matched to a gene: 0. This CDR3 contains 13 residues. The DNA of the CDR3 is TGTGCCAGCAGTTTAAGCGGGGCCGGGGAGCTGTTTATT. Its translation: CASSLSGAGELFI.

This clonotype is judged medium-sized. The chain carries TRBV11-2 and TRBJ2-5; TRBD2 agrees at 10 bases. Germline CDR1 SGHAT, CDR2 FQNNGV. The CDR3 length is 15 residues. Trimming at V came to 5 bases and at J to 5 bases, leaving 8 bases not matched to a gene. CDR3 nucleotide sequence: TGTGCCAGCAGCCCAGGGGGGACTAGCGTTGAGACCCAGTACTTC. Encoded protein: CASSPGGTSVETQYF.

This clonotype was detected only a few times. The V and J genes are TRBV4-1 and TRBJ2-2; 10 bases align to TRBD2. The CDR3 is 15 amino acids. V lost 6 bases, J lost 4 bases, and 5 bases stayed unmatched. Germline V gives CDR1 MGHRA, CDR2 YSYEKL. Here the CDR3 DNA reads TGCGCCAGCAGGAGCGGGGGGGTGGGCACCGGGGAGCTGTTTTTT. It is translated as CASRSGGVGTGELFF.

The table lists this clonotype with a count of one. This sequence joins TRBV6-5 and TRBJ1-4; D remains ambiguous. The CDR3 loop spans 15 amino acids. Trimming pared 1 base from V and 3 bases from J, leaving 9 bases between. CDR1 and CDR2 (germline): MNHEY, SVGAGI. For the CDR3, the DNA is TGTGCCAGCAGTTACTTTGCAGGCCCTAATGAAAAACTGTTTTTT. This encodes CASSYFAGPNEKLFF.

This clonotype is large. V gene TRBV6-1 combines with J gene TRBJ1-3; 7 bases fit TRBD1. The trim removed 2 bases at V and 1 base at J, leaving 8 bases unmatched. CDR3 length equals 17 residues. Germline assignment: CDR1 MNHNS and CDR2 SASEGT. The DNA for the CDR3 is TGTGCCAGCAGTGAAATTTCAGGGGGGACATCTGGAAACACCATATATTTT. It encodes CASSEISGGTSGNTIYF.

V gene TRBV4-1 combines with J gene TRBJ2-3; no reliable D call. The V end lost 4 bases, the J end lost 5 bases, and 10 bases lay between the germline ends. CDR3 length: 13 residues. Germline loops: CDR1 MGHRA, CDR2 YSYEKL. The CDR3 DNA follows: TGCGCCAGCAGCCGGGATCAGAAAGATACGCAGTATTTT. Its protein product is CASSRDQKDTQYF.

This clonotype is labeled medium-sized. For the CDR3, the DNA is TGTGCCACCAACACCCAAAAGGTCTCTGTAGCCTATGGCTACACCTTC. Its protein is CATNTQKVSVAYGYTF. The chain recombines TRBV19 with TRBJ1-2; no definite D call. Germline CDR1 is LNHDA and CDR2 is SQIVND (reference sequence). There are 16 residues in the CDR3. V dropped 10 bases and J dropped 4 bases, with 25 bases sitting between them.

This clonotype is medium-sized (0.01 to 0.1%) in the sample. The chain employs TRBV12-3 or TRBV12-4 and TRBJ2-1, with 10 positions matching TRBD2. V lost 6 bases, J lost 9 bases, and 5 bases stayed unmatched. This CDR3 comprises 13 residues. CDR3 region: CASSSSGGGEQFF. CDR3 DNA: TGTGCCAGCAGCTCTAGCGGGGGCGGTGAGCAGTTCTTC.

This clonotype is classed as medium-sized. This chain uses TRBV6-1 with TRBJ1-1; unclear D gene. V was pared by 6 bases and J by 3 bases, with 14 bases between. The CDR3 runs to 14 residues. Germline V gene lookup returns CDR1 MNHNS and CDR2 SASEGT. The CDR3 loop is CASRTHQAHTEAFF. The CDR3 bases are TGTGCCAGCAGGACACACCAGGCTCACACTGAAGCTTTCTTT.

The chain uses TRBV5-1 and TRBJ1-1; D gene unclear. The germline V gene encodes CDR1 SGHRS and CDR2 YFSETQ. This CDR3 has 14 amino acids. V was pared by 0 bases and J by 0 bases, with 6 bases between. CDR3 region: CASSLGGVNTEAFF. The CDR3 nucleotides are TGCGCCAGCAGCTTGGGTGGGGTGAACACTGAAGCTTTCTTT. Supplemented by reference TRBV5-1 and TRBJ1-1, the full variable domain reads KAGVTQTPRYLIKTRGQQVTLSCSPISGHRSVSWYQQTPGQGLQFLFEYFSETQRNKGNFPGRFSGRQFSNSRSEMNVSTLELGDSALYLCASSLGGVNTEAFFGQGTRLTVV.

Only a few counts were recorded for this clonotype. This chain joins TRBV4-1 and TRBJ1-4; weak D call: TRBD1 (6 bases). V was shortened by 7 bases and J by 5 bases, with 17 bases between the two germline ends. The CDR3 is 15 residues long. Germline CDR1 is MGHRA and CDR2 is YSYEKL. The CDR3 loop reads CASTPSRGANEKLFF. Written as DNA, the CDR3 is TGCGCCAGCACCCCTTCCCGGGGGGCAAATGAAAAACTGTTTTTT.

This clonotype appeared a few times. This chain links TRBV7-9 with TRBJ2-7; 8 bases are a match to TRBD1. In germline, CDR1 is SEHNR, CDR2 FQNEAQ (reference sequence). The CDR3 covers 14 residues. The junction had 7 bases not matched to a gene; V was cut back by 2 bases and J by 7 bases. CDR3 DNA sequence: TGTGCCAGCAGCTTACAACAGGGGGAAGAGGAGCAGTACTTC. It yields the protein CASSLQQGEEEQYF.

This chain links TRBV20-1 with TRBJ2-3; 11 nucleotides line up with TRBD2. The CDR3 extends over 15 amino acids. Unmatched junction bases numbered 6, after V lost 4 bases and J lost 3 bases. Germline V CDR1 and CDR2: DFQATT, SNEGSKA (reference sequence). The CDR3 nucleotides are TGCAGTGCTATGGCTAGCGGGGGGACAACAGATACGCAGTATTTT. This sequence encodes CSAMASGGTTDTQYF.

The rearrangement uses TRBV7-2 and TRBJ1-2; D may be TRBD1 (5 bases). The CDR3 is made up of 14 amino acids. CDR1 is SGHTA, CDR2 FQGNSA, per germline. V dropped 1 base and J dropped 13 bases, with 19 bases sitting between them. CDR3 DNA: TGTGCCAGCAGCTTAGGGGTGGGAGGGGTCTTTCCCACCTTC. Translation: CASSLGVGGVFPTF.

V usage is TRBV20-1 and J usage is TRBJ2-1; D is possibly TRBD2 (6 bases). Germline V gives CDR1 DFQATT, CDR2 SNEGSKA (reference sequence). This CDR3 region has 14 residues. Deletions cut 1 base from V and 2 bases from J, with 9 bases between. This chain's CDR3 is CSARGPGAYNEQFF. CDR3 DNA sequence: TGCAGTGCTAGAGGGCCGGGGGCCTACAATGAGCAGTTCTTC.

Concerning this clonotype itself: This may be a read error, as it is one base from a much larger clone. This sequence joins TRBV6-4 and TRBJ1-4; D is undetermined. This CDR3 spans 16 amino acids. Deletions cut 5 bases from V and 8 bases from J, with 21 bases between. Germline loops: CDR1 MRHNA, CDR2 SNTAGT. As DNA, the CDR3 is TGTGCCAGCAGTCCAACCGCGAGACTCCCGATGGAAAAACTGTTTTTT. Protein product: CASSPTARLPMEKLFF.